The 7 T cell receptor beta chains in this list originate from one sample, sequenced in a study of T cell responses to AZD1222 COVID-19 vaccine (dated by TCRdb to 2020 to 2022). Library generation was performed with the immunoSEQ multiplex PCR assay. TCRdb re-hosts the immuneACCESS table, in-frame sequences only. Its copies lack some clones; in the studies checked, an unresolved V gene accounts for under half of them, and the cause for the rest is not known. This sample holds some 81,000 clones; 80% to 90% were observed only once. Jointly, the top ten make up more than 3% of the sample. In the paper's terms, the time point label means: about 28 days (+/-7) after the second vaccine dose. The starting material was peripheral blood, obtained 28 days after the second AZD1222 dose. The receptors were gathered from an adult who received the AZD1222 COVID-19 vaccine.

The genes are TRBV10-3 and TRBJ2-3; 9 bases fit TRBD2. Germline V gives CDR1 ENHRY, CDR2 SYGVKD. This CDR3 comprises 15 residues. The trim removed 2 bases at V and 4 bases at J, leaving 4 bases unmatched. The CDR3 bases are TGTGCCATCAGTGAGATCATAGCGGGGGCAGATACGCAGTATTTT. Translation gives CAISEIIAGADTQYF.

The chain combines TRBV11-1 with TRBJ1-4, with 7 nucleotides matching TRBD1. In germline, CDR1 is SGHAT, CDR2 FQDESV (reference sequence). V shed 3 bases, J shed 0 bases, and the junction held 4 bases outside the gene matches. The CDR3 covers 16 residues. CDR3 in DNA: TGTGCCAGCAGCTTGGGACAGCGAACAACTAATGAAAAACTGTTTTTT. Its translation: CASSLGQRTTNEKLFF.

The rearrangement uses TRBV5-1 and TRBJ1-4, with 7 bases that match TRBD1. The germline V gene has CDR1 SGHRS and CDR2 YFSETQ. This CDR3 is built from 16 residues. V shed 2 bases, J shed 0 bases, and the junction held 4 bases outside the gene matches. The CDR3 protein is CASSLQGHATNEKLFF. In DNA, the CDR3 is TGCGCCAGCAGCTTACAGGGGCATGCAACTAATGAAAAACTGTTTTTT.

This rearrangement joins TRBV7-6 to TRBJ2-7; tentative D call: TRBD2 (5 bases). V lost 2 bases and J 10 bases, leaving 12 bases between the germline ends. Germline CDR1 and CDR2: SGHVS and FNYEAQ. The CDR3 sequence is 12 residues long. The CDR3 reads CASSLRGFEQYF. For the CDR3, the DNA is TGTGCCAGCAGCTTAAGAGGGTTTGAACAGTACTTC.

CDR3 bases: TGTGCCAGTAGCCAGCAGACAGATACGCAGTATTTT. It is translated as CASSQQTDTQYF. The V call is TRBV19, the J call TRBJ2-3; D is undetermined. This CDR3 contains 12 residues. V was trimmed by 6 bases and J by 3 bases, leaving 7 bases between them. Germline-derived CDR1 and CDR2 are LNHDA and SQIVND (reference sequence).

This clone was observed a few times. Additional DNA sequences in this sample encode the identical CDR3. The DNA for the CDR3 is TGTGCCAGCAGCCAACCTCCTAACACCGGGGAGCTGTTTTTT. Protein: CASSQPPNTGELFF. This rearrangement joins TRBV4-2 to TRBJ2-2, with unresolved D. The germline V and J ends were trimmed by 2 bases and 2 bases, with 6 bases remaining between them. CDR3 length: 14 amino acids. Germline-derived CDR1 and CDR2 are LGHNA and YNFKEQ.

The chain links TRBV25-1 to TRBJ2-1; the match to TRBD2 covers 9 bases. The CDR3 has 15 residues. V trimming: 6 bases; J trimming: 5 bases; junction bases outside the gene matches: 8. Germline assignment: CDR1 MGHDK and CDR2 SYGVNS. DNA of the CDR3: TGTGCCAGCAGGAACATAGCGGGAGTCAACAATGAGCAGTTCTTC. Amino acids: CASRNIAGVNNEQFF.